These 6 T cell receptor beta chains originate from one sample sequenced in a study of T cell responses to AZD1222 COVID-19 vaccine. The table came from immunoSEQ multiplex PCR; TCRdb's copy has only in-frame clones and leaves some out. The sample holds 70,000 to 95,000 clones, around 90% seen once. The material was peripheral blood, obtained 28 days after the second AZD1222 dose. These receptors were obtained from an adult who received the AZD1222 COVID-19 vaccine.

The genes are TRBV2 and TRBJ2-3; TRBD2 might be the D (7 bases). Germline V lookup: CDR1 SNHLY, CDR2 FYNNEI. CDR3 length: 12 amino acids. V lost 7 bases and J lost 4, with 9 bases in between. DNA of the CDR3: TGTGCCAGCAACGGGGGGCCAGATACGCAGTATTTT. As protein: CASNGGPDTQYF.

CDR3 coding DNA: TGTGCCAGCATCTACCCGGGCAGCGGCCTGCCCCAGCATTTT. Translating gives CASIYPGSGLPQHF. V is TRBV28 and J is TRBJ1-5, with D unclear. Germline V lookup: CDR1 MDHEN, CDR2 SYDVKM. The CDR3 runs 14 residues. Trimming took off 7 bases at V and 9 bases at J, with 19 bases between the two ends.

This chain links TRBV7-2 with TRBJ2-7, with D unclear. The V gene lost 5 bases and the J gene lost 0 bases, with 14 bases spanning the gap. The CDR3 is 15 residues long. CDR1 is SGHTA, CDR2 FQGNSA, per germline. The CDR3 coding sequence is TGTGCCAGCAGCCCAATAGCCAGTGGCTCCTACGAGCAGTACTTC. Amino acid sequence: CASSPIASGSYEQYF.

Here the CDR3 reads CASSGTGGTYEQYF. The DNA of the CDR3 is TGTGCCAGCTCCGGGACAGGGGGAACCTACGAGCAGTACTTC. The chain is built from TRBV6-5 and TRBJ2-7, with 11 bases lining up with TRBD1. With V trimmed by 8 bases and J by 2 bases, 5 bases remained unmatched. The CDR3 extends over 14 amino acids. Germline values: CDR1 MNHEY, CDR2 SVGAGI.

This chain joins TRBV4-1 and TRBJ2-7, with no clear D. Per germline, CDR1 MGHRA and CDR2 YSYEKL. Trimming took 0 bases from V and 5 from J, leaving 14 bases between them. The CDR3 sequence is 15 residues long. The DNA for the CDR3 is TGCGCCAGCAGCCAAGACTTAATCTTTCGGGACGAGCAGTACTTC. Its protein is CASSQDLIFRDEQYF.

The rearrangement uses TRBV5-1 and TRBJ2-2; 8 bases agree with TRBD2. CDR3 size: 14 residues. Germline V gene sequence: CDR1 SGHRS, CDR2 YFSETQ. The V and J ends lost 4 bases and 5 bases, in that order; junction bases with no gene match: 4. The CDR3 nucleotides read TGCGCCAGCAGCCAAACTAGCGGTACCGGGGAGCTGTTTTTT. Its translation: CASSQTSGTGELFF.